Sequencing of this T cell receptor (beta chain) was carried out in a study of control samples from healthy donors and cancer patients. Germline values: CDR1 KGHSH, CDR2 LQKENI. The CDR3 spans 18 residues. Trimming at V came to 6 bases and at J to 1 base, leaving 12 bases not matched to a gene. Only in-frame clones appear in the TCRdb table, and some are missing; sequencing was by immunoSEQ multiplex PCR. The sample records some 170,000 clones, approximately 96% being singletons. This chain connects TRBV18 to TRBJ1-1, with 12 bases matching TRBD1. This TCR came from a woman aged 25 to 39 in good health. The sample was blood. Here the CDR3 reads CASSTLTGTGGRNTEAFF. The CDR3 nucleotides read TGTGCCAGCTCGACTCTTACCGGGACAGGGGGCCGGAACACTGAAGCTTTCTTT.